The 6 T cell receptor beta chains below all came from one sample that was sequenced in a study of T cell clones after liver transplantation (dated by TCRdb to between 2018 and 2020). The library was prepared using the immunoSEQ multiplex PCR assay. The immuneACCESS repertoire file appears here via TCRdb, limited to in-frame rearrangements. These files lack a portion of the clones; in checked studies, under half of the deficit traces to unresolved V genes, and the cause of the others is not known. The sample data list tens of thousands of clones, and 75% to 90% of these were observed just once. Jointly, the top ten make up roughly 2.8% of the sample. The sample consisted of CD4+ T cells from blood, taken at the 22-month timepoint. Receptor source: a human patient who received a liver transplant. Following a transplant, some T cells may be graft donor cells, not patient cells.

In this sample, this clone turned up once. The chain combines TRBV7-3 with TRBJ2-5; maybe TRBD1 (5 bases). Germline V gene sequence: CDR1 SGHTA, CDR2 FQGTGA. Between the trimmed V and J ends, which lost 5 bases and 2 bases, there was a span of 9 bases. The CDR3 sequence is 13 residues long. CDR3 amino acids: CASSQGAQETQYF. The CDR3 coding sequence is TGTGCCAGCAGCCAAGGGGCGCAAGAGACCCAGTACTTC.

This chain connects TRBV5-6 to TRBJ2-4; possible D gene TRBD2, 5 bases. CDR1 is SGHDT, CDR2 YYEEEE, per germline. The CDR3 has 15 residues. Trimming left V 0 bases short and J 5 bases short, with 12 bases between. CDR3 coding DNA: TGTGCCAGCAGCTTGGTAGGGAGTAGGCAAAACATTCAGTACTTC. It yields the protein CASSLVGSRQNIQYF.

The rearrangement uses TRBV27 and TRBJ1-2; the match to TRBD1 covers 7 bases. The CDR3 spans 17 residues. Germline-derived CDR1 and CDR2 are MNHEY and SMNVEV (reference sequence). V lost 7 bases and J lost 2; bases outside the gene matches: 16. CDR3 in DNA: TGTGCCAGCACCCTGCGGGGACAGATATTCGGGAACTATGGCTACACCTTC. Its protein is CASTLRGQIFGNYGYTF.

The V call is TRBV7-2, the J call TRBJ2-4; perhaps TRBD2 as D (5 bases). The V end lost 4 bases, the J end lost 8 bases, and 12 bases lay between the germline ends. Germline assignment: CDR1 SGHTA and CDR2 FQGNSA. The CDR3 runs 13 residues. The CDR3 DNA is TGTGCCAGCAGCTCGAGACCGGAGGACATTCAGTACTTC. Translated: CASSSRPEDIQYF.

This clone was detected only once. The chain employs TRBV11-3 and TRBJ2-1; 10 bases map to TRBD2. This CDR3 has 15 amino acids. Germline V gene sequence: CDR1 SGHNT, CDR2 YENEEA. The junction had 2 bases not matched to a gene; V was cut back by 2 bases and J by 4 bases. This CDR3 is CASSLSGGEYNEQFF. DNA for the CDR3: TGTGCCAGCAGCTTAAGCGGGGGGGAATACAATGAGCAGTTCTTC. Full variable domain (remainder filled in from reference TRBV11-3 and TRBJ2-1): EAGVVQSPRYKIIEKKQPVAFWCNPISGHNTLYWYLQNLGQGPELLIRYENEEAVDDSQLPKDRFSAERLKGVDSTLKIQPAELGDSAVYLCASSLSGGEYNEQFFGPGTRLTVL.

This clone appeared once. Here the CDR3 DNA reads TGTGCCAGCTCACCTCTCGGACAGGGAGTTGAAAAACTGTTTTTT. It yields the protein CASSPLGQGVEKLFF. This rearrangement joins TRBV18 to TRBJ1-4, with 8 bases that match TRBD1. Per germline, CDR1 KGHSH and CDR2 LQKENI. Losses at the gene ends were 3 bases for V and 7 bases for J; bases not matched to a gene: 7. CDR3 length: 15 amino acids.